This T cell receptor beta chain stems from a study of T cells in Graves' hyperthyroidism and ophthalmopathy. Amplified TCR beta CDR3 regions came from RNA transcripts. The TCR CDR3 first-round RT-PCR relied on the HTBI primer set. TCRdb used MiXCR to reprocess the multiplex PCR reads, holding one entry per CDR3 protein. The repertoire holds hundreds of thousands of distinct CDR3 sequences, approximately 15% seen once, with more than 3% in the top ten. Study-level findings and limits: Ophthalmopathy could be told apart from stable hyperthyroidism with a 13 V-J model. Ophthalmopathy, as predicted by the model, came a median 6.5 months after the prediction.

This clonotype was detected ten times or more. What it recognizes is unknown. CDR3 length: 14 residues. The V gene's germline CDR1 is LGHDT and CDR2 YNNKEL (reference sequence). Trimming removed 1 base at V and 4 bases at J, with 9 bases between. The sequenced sample consisted of blood. The sequence came from a woman aged 40 to 50 with Graves' ophthalmopathy. This chain connects TRBV3-1 to TRBJ2-3, with no clear D. The CDR3 coding sequence is TGTGCCAGCAGCCAAGCCGGTATTGCAGATACGCAGTATTTT. As protein: CASSQAGIADTQYF.